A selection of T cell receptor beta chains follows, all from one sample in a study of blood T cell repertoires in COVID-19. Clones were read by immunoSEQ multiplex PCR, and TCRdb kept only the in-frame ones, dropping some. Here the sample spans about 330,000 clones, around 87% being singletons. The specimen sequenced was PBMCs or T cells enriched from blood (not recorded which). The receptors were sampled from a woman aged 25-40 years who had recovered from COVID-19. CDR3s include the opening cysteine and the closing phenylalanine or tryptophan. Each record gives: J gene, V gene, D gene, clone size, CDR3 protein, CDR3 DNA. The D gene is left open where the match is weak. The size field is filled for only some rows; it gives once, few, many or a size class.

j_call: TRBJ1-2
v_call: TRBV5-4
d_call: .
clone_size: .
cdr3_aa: CASSSDSYGYTF
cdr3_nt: TGTGCCAGCAGCTCGGACAGCTATGGCTACACCTTC

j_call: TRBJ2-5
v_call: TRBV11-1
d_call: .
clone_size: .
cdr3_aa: CASSPAGQETQYF
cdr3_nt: TGTGCCAGCAGCCCCGCGGGCCAAGAGACCCAGTACTTC

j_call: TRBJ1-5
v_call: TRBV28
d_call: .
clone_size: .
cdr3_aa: CASRPVENQPQHF
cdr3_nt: TGTGCCAGCCGTCCGGTCGAAAATCAGCCCCAGCATTTT

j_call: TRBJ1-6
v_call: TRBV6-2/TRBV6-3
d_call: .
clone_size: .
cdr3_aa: CASSYNRRGAYNSPLHF
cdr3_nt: TGTGCCAGCAGTTACAATCGGCGCGGCGCCTATAATTCACCCCTCCACTTT

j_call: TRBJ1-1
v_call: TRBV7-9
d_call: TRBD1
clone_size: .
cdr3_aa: CASSLIRTSGGSTEAFF
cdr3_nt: TGTGCCAGCAGCTTAATTCGTACGTCAGGGGGAAGCACTGAAGCTTTCTTT

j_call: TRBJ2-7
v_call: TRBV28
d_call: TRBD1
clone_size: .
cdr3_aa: CASSYTGTGYEQYF
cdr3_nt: TGTGCCAGCAGTTATACCGGGACAGGATACGAGCAGTACTTC

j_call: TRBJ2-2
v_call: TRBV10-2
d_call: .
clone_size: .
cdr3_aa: CASGGNTGELFF
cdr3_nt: TGCGCCAGCGGAGGGAACACCGGGGAGCTGTTTTTT

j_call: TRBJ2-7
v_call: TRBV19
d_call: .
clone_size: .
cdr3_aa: CASRVLRDGTYEQYF
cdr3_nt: TGTGCCAGTAGGGTGTTGCGGGACGGGACCTACGAGCAGTACTTC

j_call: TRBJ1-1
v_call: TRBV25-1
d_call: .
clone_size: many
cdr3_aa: CASTGRVSTEAFF
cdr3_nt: TGTGCCAGCACTGGCAGGGTGTCCACTGAAGCTTTCTTT

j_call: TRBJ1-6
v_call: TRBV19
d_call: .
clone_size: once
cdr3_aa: CASSDDRRALNSPLHF
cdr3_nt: TGTGCCAGTAGCGACGACAGGCGCGCACTTAATTCACCCCTCCACTTT

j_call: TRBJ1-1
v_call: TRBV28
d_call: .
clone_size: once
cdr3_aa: CASTEGMRTEAFF
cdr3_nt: TGTGCCAGCACGGAGGGCATGAGGACTGAAGCTTTCTTT

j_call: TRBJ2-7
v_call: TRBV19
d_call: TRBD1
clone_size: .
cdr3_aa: CASSILGGEDEQYF
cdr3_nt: TGTGCCAGTAGTATACTAGGGGGCGAGGACGAGCAGTACTTC

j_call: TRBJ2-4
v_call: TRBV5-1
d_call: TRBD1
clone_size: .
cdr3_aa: CASSKSGTELAKNIQYF
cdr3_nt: TGCGCCAGCAGCAAGTCGGGGACAGAGTTAGCCAAAAACATTCAGTACTTC

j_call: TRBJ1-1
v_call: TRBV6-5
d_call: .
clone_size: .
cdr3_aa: CASSYRVRTEAFF
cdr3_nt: TGTGCCAGCAGTTACCGGGTAAGGACTGAAGCTTTCTTT

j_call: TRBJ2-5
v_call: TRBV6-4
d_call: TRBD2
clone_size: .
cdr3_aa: CASSPTSGDQETQYF
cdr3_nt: TGTGCCAGCAGTCCGACTAGCGGGGATCAAGAGACCCAGTACTTC

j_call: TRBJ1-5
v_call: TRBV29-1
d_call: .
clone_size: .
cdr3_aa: CSVGQGQGTNQPQHF
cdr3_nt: TGCAGCGTTGGCCAGGGGCAGGGAACCAATCAGCCCCAGCATTTT

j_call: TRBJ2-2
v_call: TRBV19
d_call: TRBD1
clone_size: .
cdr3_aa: CASSPGTGGTGELFF
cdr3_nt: TGTGCCAGTAGTCCCGGGACAGGGGGCACCGGGGAGCTGTTTTTT